These 31 T cell receptor beta chains came from one sample sequenced in a study of preoperative IRX-2 immunotherapy in early breast cancer. Described treatment: preoperative locoregional IRX-2 cytokine immunotherapy. Assay used: immunoSEQ multiplex PCR; TCRdb lists only in-frame clones, some missing. The sample has around 34,000 clones; about 95% are singletons. The specimen was obtained from a patient treated with IRX-2 immunotherapy. All receptors derive from a human donor with breast cancer.

V and J are TRBV6-5 and TRBJ2-2; TRBD1 is a possible D gene (5 bases). CDR3 length: 12 residues. Germline values: CDR1 MNHEY, CDR2 SVGAGI. The V end lost 6 bases, the J end lost 5 bases, and 7 bases lay between the germline ends. The CDR3 DNA sequence: TGTGCCAGCAGCAGGGTGACCGGGGAGCTGTTTTTT. Translated: CASSRVTGELFF.

V gene TRBV9 combines with J gene TRBJ2-3; D might be TRBD1 (6 bases). This CDR3 region has 15 residues. In germline, CDR1 is SGDLS, CDR2 YYNGEE. V was cut by 1 base and J by 5 bases, with 14 bases left in between. The CDR3 DNA follows: TGTGCCAGCAGCGTATTAGGGGGAATTGGAGATACGCAGTATTTT. It translates to CASSVLGGIGDTQYF.

V gene TRBV7-2 combines with J gene TRBJ2-4, with 10 bases that match TRBD1. The ends lost 5 bases at V and 10 bases at J; junction bases unmatched: 11. CDR1 and CDR2 (germline): SGHTA, FQGNSA. The CDR3 is 15 amino acids. For the CDR3, the DNA is TGTGCCAGCAGCCCGCCCGGGACAGGGGTGCATATTCAGTACTTC. Protein sequence: CASSPPGTGVHIQYF.

The rearrangement links TRBV5-6 to TRBJ2-5; either TRBD1 or TRBD2 may fit D (5 bases each). Germline V gene data show CDR1 as SGHDT and CDR2 as YYEEEE. V was cut by 0 bases and J by 6 bases, with 12 bases left in between. The CDR3 length is 14 residues. Here the CDR3 reads CASSLGPGTKTQYF. CDR3 coding DNA: TGTGCCAGCAGCTTGGGCCCTGGGACGAAGACCCAGTACTTC.

The chain is built from TRBV5-8 and TRBJ1-2, with D possibly being TRBD1 (6 bases). Trimming cost V 0 bases and J 3 bases, with 6 bases left between them. The CDR3 is made up of 13 amino acids. Germline CDR1 and CDR2: SGHTS and YDEGEE. The CDR3 nucleotides read TGTGCCAGCAGCTTGGACAGGGACTATGGCTACACCTTC. Its protein product is CASSLDRDYGYTF.

The chain recombines TRBV11-2 with TRBJ2-1, with 14 bases aligning to TRBD2. This CDR3 spans 15 amino acids. The germline V gene has CDR1 SGHAT and CDR2 FQNNGV. V was pared by 4 bases and J by 9 bases, with 5 bases of the junction left unmatched. The CDR3 sequence is CASSSGLAGGSEQFF. The CDR3 bases are TGTGCCAGCAGCTCTGGACTAGCGGGGGGTAGTGAGCAGTTCTTC.

V gene TRBV5-8 combines with J gene TRBJ2-3; 10 bases are a match to TRBD2. V dropped 2 bases and J dropped 5; count of bases not matched to a gene: 14. The CDR3 spans 18 residues. CDR1 is SGHTS, CDR2 YDEGEE, per germline. The DNA for the CDR3 is TGTGCCAGCAGCTTCGGGGCTAGCGGGGGTCTCGGGGGAGATACGCAGTATTTT. Translated: CASSFGASGGLGGDTQYF.

This chain connects TRBV9 to TRBJ2-7, with 13 bases lining up with TRBD2. The CDR3 loop spans 16 amino acids. CDR1 is SGDLS, CDR2 YYNGEE, per germline. The V and J ends lost 3 bases and 2 bases, in that order; junction bases with no gene match: 5. This CDR3 is CASSETSGGPPYEQYF. The CDR3 bases are TGTGCCAGCAGCGAGACTAGCGGGGGGCCCCCCTACGAGCAGTACTTC.

The rearrangement joins TRBV15 to TRBJ2-5, with D maybe TRBD2 (7 bases). V was trimmed by 0 bases and J by 2 bases, leaving 13 bases between them. Germline CDR1 LNHNV, CDR2 YYDKDF (reference sequence). The CDR3 consists of 16 residues. The chain's CDR3 is CATSRDIAGAQETQYF. The DNA of the CDR3 is TGTGCCACCAGCAGAGATATTGCGGGGGCGCAAGAGACCCAGTACTTC.

This chain connects TRBV6-6 to TRBJ1-5; D may be TRBD1 (5 bases). The V gene's germline CDR1 is MNHNY and CDR2 SVGAGI (reference sequence). The CDR3 sequence is 13 residues long. The V and J ends lost 4 bases and 7 bases respectively, with 11 bases between them. CDR3 residues: CASSLEGRQPQHF. CDR3 nucleotide sequence: TGTGCCAGCAGTTTGGAGGGGAGGCAGCCCCAGCATTTT.

The rearrangement uses TRBV11-3 and TRBJ1-5; D gene unclear. V dropped 6 bases and J dropped 7 bases, with 7 bases sitting between them. CDR1 and CDR2 (germline): SGHNT, YENEEA. The CDR3 is made up of 11 amino acids. The CDR3 DNA reads TGTGCCAGCAGTCATGGGCAGCCCCAGCATTTT. This sequence encodes CASSHGQPQHF.

The chain uses TRBV4-3 and TRBJ2-3, with 10 bases identical to TRBD2. The germline gives CDR1 LGHNA, CDR2 YSLEER. The CDR3 consists of 17 residues. Trimming took 4 bases from V and 5 from J; bases not matched to a gene: 12. In DNA form, the CDR3 reads TGCGCCAGCAGCCCCCCTCCTCTAGCGGGAGTTCAAGATACGCAGTATTTT. Translation gives CASSPPPLAGVQDTQYF.

The J gene is TRBJ1-5, the V gene TRBV5-1, with 9 bases matching TRBD1. Per the germline V gene, CDR1 is SGHRS and CDR2 is YFSETQ. The length of the CDR3 is 13 residues. The J segment lost 4 bases and the V segment lost 8 bases, leaving 4 bases of the junction unmatched. The CDR3 nucleotides read TGCGCCAGTTCGACAGGGGGAAATCAGCCCCAGCATTTT. It yields the protein CASSTGGNQPQHF.

Only a few counts were recorded for this clone. V usage is TRBV4-3 and J usage is TRBJ1-2; the D is unclear. The CDR3 runs to 16 residues. Deletions cut 1 base from V and 4 bases from J, with 16 bases between. In germline, CDR1 is LGHNA, CDR2 YSLEER. In nucleotides, the CDR3 is TGCGCCAGCAGCCAAGCTTTACAGACCTCCGGCTATGGCTACACCTTC. Translation: CASSQALQTSGYGYTF.

V and J are TRBV7-6 and TRBJ2-2; tentatively, D is TRBD2 (5 bases). This CDR3 has 12 amino acids. Trimming shortened V by 8 bases and J by 7 bases, and 11 bases separated the two germline ends. The germline V gene encodes CDR1 SGHVS and CDR2 FNYEAQ. In DNA, the CDR3 is TGTGCCAGCGGACTGTGGGGCGGGGAGCTGTTTTTT. It translates to CASGLWGGELFF.

The rearrangement links TRBV6-6 to TRBJ1-5; D remains ambiguous. Trimming took off 6 bases at V and 0 bases at J, with 15 bases between the two ends. CDR3 size: 16 residues. From germline, CDR1 is MNHNY and CDR2 SVGAGI (reference sequence). As DNA, the CDR3 is TGTGCCAGCAGCCCCCCCGGGGTCTATAGCAATCAGCCCCAGCATTTT. It is translated as CASSPPGVYSNQPQHF.

With regard to this clone: The junction does not match germline at one end; this may be a read error. The chain joins TRBV7-7 to TRBJ2-5, with 8 bases aligning to TRBD1. CDR3 length equals 15 residues. Germline CDR1 reads SSHAT; CDR2 reads FNYEAQ (reference sequence). The CDR3 DNA sequence: TGTGCTAGCAGTCGACAGGGGAATCAGAGGGAGACCCAGTACTTC. This sequence encodes CASSRQGNQRETQYF.

J is TRBJ1-5 and V is TRBV19; 7 nucleotides line up with TRBD1. The CDR3 has 13 residues. In germline, CDR1 is LNHDA, CDR2 SQIVND (reference sequence). V lost 2 bases to trimming and J lost 12 bases; unmatched junction nucleotides: 7. The CDR3 protein is CASSIPRQGHQHF. DNA for the CDR3: TGTGCCAGTAGTATACCGAGACAGGGCCACCAGCATTTT.

The chain couples TRBV20-1 to TRBJ2-1; unclear D gene. The V gene lost 6 bases and the J gene lost 7 bases, with 10 bases spanning the gap. CDR3 size: 11 residues. The germline CDR1 and CDR2 sequences are DFQATT and SNEGSKA (reference sequence). CDR3: CSANLGNEQFF. As DNA, the CDR3 is TGCAGTGCCAACCTAGGTAATGAGCAGTTCTTC.

This clone has a single count. The chain joins TRBV27 to TRBJ2-5, with TRBD2 as a possible D gene (6 bases). This CDR3 contains 16 residues. CDR1 is MNHEY and CDR2 is SMNVEV in the germline V gene (reference sequence). Trimming left V 3 bases short and J 2 bases short, with 16 bases between. CDR3 bases: TGTGCCAGCAGTTTCACGCCCGGACTACCTCAAGAGACCCAGTACTTC. Protein product: CASSFTPGLPQETQYF.

This clone was seen only once. CDR3 in amino acids: CASSGFKGGSYNEQFF. CDR3 bases: TGCGCCAGCAGCGGCTTTAAGGGGGGATCCTACAATGAGCAGTTCTTC. The J gene is TRBJ2-1, the V gene TRBV5-1; D might be TRBD1 or TRBD2, each matching 6 bases. This CDR3 is 16 amino acids long. The ends were cut back, 4 bases at V and 1 base at J, with 15 bases in the middle. Germline lookup yields CDR1 SGHRS and CDR2 YFSETQ.

The rearrangement uses TRBV6-6 and TRBJ1-1; weak D call: TRBD1 (5 bases). Germline CDR1 MNHNY, CDR2 SVGAGI (reference sequence). Trimming cost V 2 bases and J 1 base, with 14 bases left between them. CDR3 size: 16 residues. CDR3 region: CASSYNPGFGNTEAFF. The CDR3 DNA sequence: TGTGCCAGCAGTTACAATCCAGGGTTCGGGAACACTGAAGCTTTCTTT.

The rearrangement uses TRBV23-1 and TRBJ2-7; 7 nucleotides line up with TRBD2. TRBV23-1 is sorted into the ORF group, with uncertain function. CDR3 size: 15 residues. V lost 2 bases, J lost 2 bases, and 6 bases stayed unmatched. In DNA, the CDR3 is TGCGCCAGCAGTCAACCGCGGGAGAGACCCTACGAGCAGTACTTC. Residues: CASSQPRERPYEQYF.

This chain connects TRBV2 to TRBJ2-1; no definite D call. Germline V lookup: CDR1 SNHLY, CDR2 FYNNEI. Trimming cost V 1 base and J 6 bases, with 1 base left between them. The CDR3 loop spans 11 amino acids. The chain's CDR3 is CASSEGNEQFF. The DNA of the CDR3 is TGTGCCAGCAGTGAAGGCAATGAGCAGTTCTTC.

V is TRBV5-5 and J is TRBJ1-5; the D gene is possibly TRBD1 (6 bases). Germline loops: CDR1 SGHKS, CDR2 YYEKEE (reference sequence). The CDR3 is made up of 15 amino acids. V was clipped by 5 bases and J by 1 base, with 13 bases between them. The CDR3 reads CASRSLDSSNQPQHF. In nucleotides, the CDR3 is TGTGCCAGCAGATCTCTGGACAGCAGCAATCAGCCCCAGCATTTT.

This rearrangement joins TRBV27 to TRBJ2-7; D is unclear. Germline V gene sequence: CDR1 MNHEY, CDR2 SMNVEV (reference sequence). The CDR3 is 11 amino acids. V lost 6 bases and J lost 2, with 5 bases in between. Written as DNA, the CDR3 is TGTGCCAGCAGGGACCCCTACGAGCAGTACTTC. It codes for CASRDPYEQYF.

This rearrangement joins TRBV2 to TRBJ1-5; 7 nucleotides align to TRBD1. Germline lookup yields CDR1 SNHLY and CDR2 FYNNEI. With V trimmed by 7 bases and J by 3 bases, 6 bases remained unmatched. This CDR3 contains 14 residues. The CDR3 region has the DNA TGTGCCAGCAACCGACAGGGTCCCAATCAGCCCCAGCATTTT. Protein sequence: CASNRQGPNQPQHF. Drawing the rest from reference TRBV2 and TRBJ1-5, the complete variable domain is EPEVTQTPSHQVTQMGQEVILRCVPISNHLYFYWYRQILGQKVEFLVSFYNNEISEKSEIFDDQFSVERPDGSNFTLKIRSTKLEDSAMYFCASNRQGPNQPQHFGDGTRLSIL.

Comment on this clone: The junction departs from germline at one end; a sequencing error may be responsible. This sequence joins TRBV7-7 and TRBJ1-1; no definite D call. This CDR3 has 13 amino acids. From germline, CDR1 is SSHAT and CDR2 FNYEAQ (reference sequence). CDR3 region: CASSLNLGTEAFF. The CDR3 region has the DNA TGTGCTAGCAGCTTAAACCTGGGCACTGAAGCTTTCTTT.

This clone was observed a single time. This chain uses TRBV2 with TRBJ2-3; D perhaps matches TRBD1 (6 bases). Per the germline V gene, CDR1 is SNHLY and CDR2 is FYNNEI. CDR3 length: 12 amino acids. Deletions cut 5 bases from V and 11 bases from J, with 14 bases between. CDR3 nucleotides: TGTGCCAGCAGTCCCCGACAGGCTAGGCAGTATTTT. The encoded protein is CASSPRQARQYF. The full variable domain, its missing parts supplied by reference TRBV2 and TRBJ2-3, is EPEVTQTPSHQVTQMGQEVILRCVPISNHLYFYWYRQILGQKVEFLVSFYNNEISEKSEIFDDQFSVERPDGSNFTLKIRSTKLEDSAMYFCASSPRQARQYFGPGTRLTVL.

The chain has TRBV7-9 and TRBJ1-6; D remains unclear. The CDR3 is made up of 14 amino acids. The germline V and J ends were trimmed by 10 bases and 5 bases, with 15 bases remaining between them. Germline CDR1 SEHNR, CDR2 FQNEAQ (reference sequence). CDR3 protein: CATQQEVDNSPLHF. CDR3 nucleotide sequence: TGTGCCACCCAGCAGGAGGTAGATAATTCACCCCTCCACTTT.

This chain connects TRBV9 to TRBJ1-2, with 7 bases matching TRBD1. Germline CDR1 reads SGDLS; CDR2 reads YYNGEE. J gave up 7 bases and V 9 bases, and 12 bases lay outside the gene matches. The CDR3 is made up of 13 amino acids. CDR3 coding DNA: TGTGCCACCACTAACAGGGGTGGCTCTGGCTACACCTTC. Its translation: CATTNRGGSGYTF. Full variable domain (missing parts from reference TRBV9 and TRBJ1-2): DSGVTQTPKHLITATGQRVTLRCSPRSGDLSVYWYQQSLDQGLQFLIQYYNGEERAKGNILERFSAQQFPDLHSELNLSSLELGDSALYFCATTNRGGSGYTFGSGTRLTVV.